These 26 T cell receptor beta chains came from one sample sequenced in a study of T cells in Graves' hyperthyroidism and ophthalmopathy. TCR beta CDR3 region amplification was performed from RNA transcripts. The HTBI primer set served for first-round RT-PCR of the TCR CDR3. TCRdb re-analysed the multiplex PCR reads in MiXCR, keeping a single row per CDR3 protein. The sample records about 350,000 distinct CDR3 sequences, about a sixth being singletons. Sequenced: blood. The receptors were gathered from a woman aged 25 to 39 with Graves' hyperthyroidism that later progressed to Graves' ophthalmopathy.

This clonotype was found many times. CDR3 amino acids: CASSLDKGRGQETQYF. The CDR3 DNA reads TGCGCCAGCAGCTTGGATAAGGGGAGGGGACAAGAGACCCAGTACTTC. The chain is built from TRBV5-1 and TRBJ2-5, with TRBD2 identical over 7 bases. V trimming: 0 bases; J trimming: 2 bases; junction bases outside the gene matches: 7. From germline, CDR1 is SGHRS and CDR2 YFSETQ. The CDR3 is 16 amino acids.

As concerns this clonotype: A clone one base away is much larger, so this may be a read error. The chain recombines TRBV20-1 with TRBJ2-7; D unresolved. Per germline, CDR1 DFQATT and CDR2 SNEGSKA (reference sequence). The germline V and J ends were trimmed by 0 bases and 9 bases, with 21 bases remaining between them. The CDR3 loop spans 15 amino acids. The CDR3 loop is CSARDPSATTHVQYF. The CDR3 DNA sequence: TGCAGTGCTAGAGATCCGTCAGCCACAACCCACGTGCAGTACTTC.

The chain links TRBV12-3 or TRBV12-4 to TRBJ2-3, with D unclear. This CDR3 has 15 residues. Trimming cost V 3 bases and J 0 bases, with 10 bases left between them. DNA of the CDR3: TGTGCCAGCAGTTTGGGCGGTTATAGCACAGATACGCAGTATTTT. It specifies CASSLGGYSTDTQYF.

This clonotype was found many times. J is TRBJ2-1 and V is TRBV11-2; 12 positions agree with TRBD2. Germline V gives CDR1 SGHAT, CDR2 FQNNGV. The CDR3 length is 15 residues. V gave up 8 bases and J gave up 3 bases; unmatched junction bases: 5. CDR3 loop: CASGGTSGLYNEQFF. In DNA form, the CDR3 reads TGTGCCAGCGGAGGGACTAGCGGGCTCTACAATGAGCAGTTCTTC.

In this sample, this clonotype turned up many times. The chain is built from TRBV12-3 or TRBV12-4 and TRBJ2-7; either TRBD1 or TRBD2 may supply D (7 bases each). The CDR3 runs 14 residues. The V and J ends lost 3 bases and 6 bases respectively, with 15 bases between them. The CDR3 nucleotides read TGTGCCAGCAGTTTTATGTCAGGGGGGGTCGAGCAGTACTTC. Its translation: CASSFMSGGVEQYF.

In DNA, the CDR3 is TGTGCCAGCAGTGGGTACATACCGGGACGGCGGTCTGAAGCTTTCTTT. It codes for CASSGYIPGRRSEAFF. The chain uses TRBV6-1 and TRBJ1-1; D is perhaps TRBD1 (5 bases). This CDR3 is built from 16 residues. V lost 4 bases, J lost 6 bases, and 21 bases lay in between. The germline V gene has CDR1 MNHNS and CDR2 SASEGT.

In this sample, this clonotype turned up many times. The rearrangement joins TRBV5-6 to TRBJ2-2; D remains ambiguous. The germline V gene encodes CDR1 SGHDT and CDR2 YYEEEE. Deletions cut 4 bases from V and 7 bases from J, with 11 bases between. The CDR3 is 13 amino acids. Here the CDR3 reads CASSDGSSGELFF. The CDR3 DNA follows: TGTGCCAGCAGCGACGGGTCCAGCGGGGAGCTGTTTTTT.

The sample holds a few counts of this clonotype. The chain couples TRBV12-3 or TRBV12-4 to TRBJ2-3, with TRBD1 matching over 10 bases. This CDR3 region has 15 residues. The V and J ends lost 1 base and 6 bases, in that order; junction bases with no gene match: 4. The CDR3 reads CASSLGTGGRDTQYF. CDR3 in DNA: TGTGCCAGCAGTTTAGGGACAGGGGGAAGGGATACGCAGTATTTT.

This clonotype has ten or more counts. J is TRBJ2-3 and V is TRBV20-1, with D perhaps matching TRBD2 (5 bases). Looked up from germline, CDR1 is DFQATT and CDR2 is SNEGSKA (reference sequence). The CDR3 spans 14 residues. The V end was cut by 2 bases, the J end by 2 bases, with 11 bases between. CDR3 sequence: CSARLADLTDTQYF. DNA of the CDR3: TGCAGTGCTAGACTAGCAGATCTCACAGATACGCAGTATTTT.

This clonotype was seen ten or more times. The gene calls are TRBV20-1 and TRBJ1-1, with D uncertain. This CDR3 comprises 14 residues. Between the trimmed V and J ends, which lost 6 bases and 1 base, there was a span of 15 bases. Germline V gene data show CDR1 as DFQATT and CDR2 as SNEGSKA (reference sequence). The CDR3 coding sequence is TGCAGTGCGCCGGAAAAGGCAGGGAACACTGAAGCTTTCTTT. Protein sequence: CSAPEKAGNTEAFF.

This clonotype was detected a few times. This chain uses TRBV20-1 with TRBJ2-1; D might be TRBD1 (5 bases). In germline, CDR1 is DFQATT, CDR2 SNEGSKA (reference sequence). This CDR3 comprises 16 residues. Trimming took off 0 bases at V and 4 bases at J, with 16 bases between the two ends. CDR3 loop: CSARDPWQGLYNEQFF. The CDR3 DNA reads as TGCAGTGCTAGAGATCCGTGGCAGGGTTTATACAATGAGCAGTTCTTC.

This clonotype appeared many times. The V call is TRBV20-1, the J call TRBJ2-3; the D call may be TRBD1 or TRBD2 (5 bases each). The V end lost 0 bases, the J end lost 0 bases, and 13 bases lay between the germline ends. The germline V gene encodes CDR1 DFQATT and CDR2 SNEGSKA (reference sequence). This CDR3 has 16 residues. CDR3 nucleotide sequence: TGCAGTGCTAGAGATCTTTGGGGACCTAGCACAGATACGCAGTATTTT. Translating gives CSARDLWGPSTDTQYF.

This clonotype was picked up many times. The chain carries TRBV3-1 and TRBJ2-7; no clear D gene. CDR3 size: 14 residues. The V and J ends lost 2 bases and 2 bases respectively, with 10 bases between them. Germline CDR1 and CDR2: LGHDT and YNNKEL (reference sequence). The CDR3: CASSQYSGAYEQYF. As DNA, the CDR3 is TGTGCCAGCAGCCAATACAGTGGGGCCTACGAGCAGTACTTC.

Many counts were recorded for this clonotype. The rearrangement joins TRBV11-2 to TRBJ1-1; D not resolved. Germline V gene data show CDR1 as SGHAT and CDR2 as FQNNGV. The V and J ends lost 4 bases and 2 bases respectively, with 11 bases between them. The CDR3 consists of 14 residues. The CDR3 DNA reads TGTGCCAGCAGCTCTATGACAAGCAACACTGAAGCTTTCTTT. It yields the protein CASSSMTSNTEAFF.

The sample holds a few counts of this clonotype. The V and J genes are TRBV6-5 and TRBJ2-1, with TRBD2 identical over 16 bases. V gave up 4 bases and J gave up 3 bases; unmatched junction bases: 9. The CDR3 runs 19 residues. Germline values: CDR1 MNHEY, CDR2 SVGAGI. For the CDR3, the DNA is TGTGCCAGCAGTTGGTCGGGACTAGCGGGAGGGCTCGGCTACAATGAGCAGTTCTTC. This sequence encodes CASSWSGLAGGLGYNEQFF.

This clonotype was seen many times. This chain uses TRBV19 with TRBJ1-2; perhaps TRBD1 as D (5 bases). The V gene's germline CDR1 is LNHDA and CDR2 SQIVND (reference sequence). The length of the CDR3 is 16 residues. V lost 1 base and J lost 8, with 20 bases in between. For the CDR3, the DNA is TGTGCCAGTAGTATAGGGCAGGGACCGGGAGGCTCCGGCTACACCTTC. It yields the protein CASSIGQGPGGSGYTF.

This clonotype was counted many times. The chain links TRBV30 to TRBJ1-1, with D unresolved. With 8 bases removed from V and 1 base from J, the gap between germline ends came to 14 bases. The germline V gene encodes CDR1 GTSNPN and CDR2 SVGIG (reference sequence). The CDR3 is made up of 13 amino acids. CDR3: CARTPWENTEAFF. For the CDR3, the DNA is TGTGCCCGGACCCCTTGGGAGAACACTGAAGCTTTCTTT.

At least ten counts were recorded for this clonotype. This chain links TRBV11-2 with TRBJ1-2, with D perhaps TRBD1 (5 bases). CDR1 is SGHAT, CDR2 FQNNGV, per germline. Trimming removed 0 bases at V and 8 bases at J, with 13 bases between. The CDR3 covers 14 residues. CDR3 coding DNA: TGTGCCAGCAGCTTAGAACGCAGGGACGGCGGCTACACCTTC. Its translation: CASSLERRDGGYTF. The variable domain in full, with the rest retrieved from reference TRBV11-2 and TRBJ1-2, is EAGVAQSPRYKIIEKRQSVAFWCNPISGHATLYWYQQILGQGPKLLIQFQNNGVVDDSQLPKDRFSAERLKGVDSTLKIQPAKLEDSAVYLCASSLERRDGGYTFGSGTRLTVV.

This clonotype was found many times. J is TRBJ1-2 and V is TRBV20-1; 11 bases are shared with TRBD1. The CDR3 has 17 residues. Germline-derived CDR1 and CDR2 are DFQATT and SNEGSKA (reference sequence). With 0 bases clipped from V and 3 bases from J, the junction kept 9 bases outside the gene matches. The CDR3 sequence: CSARDRGTGGSDYGYTF. CDR3 in DNA: TGCAGTGCTAGAGATAGAGGGACAGGGGGATCTGACTATGGCTACACCTTC.

This clonotype has ten or more counts. The chain couples TRBV7-9 to TRBJ1-1, with TRBD1 as a possible D gene (5 bases). Deletions cut 5 bases from V and 1 base from J, with 23 bases between. Germline V gene sequence: CDR1 SEHNR, CDR2 FQNEAQ (reference sequence). CDR3 length: 18 amino acids. The CDR3 loop reads CASSRVQTAVAPNTEAFF. The CDR3 bases are TGTGCCAGCAGCCGCGTCCAGACAGCCGTAGCGCCGAACACTGAAGCTTTCTTT.

This clonotype was seen ten or more times. The chain combines TRBV6-2 or TRBV6-3 with TRBJ2-7; no clear D gene. The germline V and J ends were trimmed by 4 bases and 2 bases, with 6 bases remaining between them. Germline-derived CDR1 and CDR2 are MNHEY and SVGEGT. The CDR3 loop spans 12 amino acids. The CDR3 is CASSLNTYEQYF. In nucleotides, the CDR3 is TGTGCCAGCAGTTTAAACACCTACGAGCAGTACTTC.

V gene TRBV7-8 combines with J gene TRBJ2-7, with D possibly matching TRBD1 (6 bases). V was clipped by 9 bases and J by 7 bases, with 28 bases between them. The CDR3 has 16 amino acids. Germline V CDR1 and CDR2: SGHVS, FQNEAQ. The CDR3 DNA reads TGTGCCAGTAGTATCGCCGGGCGAAGGGGGATGGGGGAGCAGTACTTC. Its protein product is CASSIAGRRGMGEQYF. Supplemented by reference TRBV7-8 and TRBJ2-7, the full variable domain reads GAGVSQSPRYKVAKRGQDVALRCDPISGHVSLFWYQQALGQGPEFLTYFQNEAQLDKSGLPSDRFFAERPEGSVSTLKIQRTQQEDSAVYLCASSIAGRRGMGEQYFGPGTRLTVT.

The V call is TRBV19, the J call TRBJ1-1, with 8 bases identical to TRBD1. Per the germline V gene, CDR1 is LNHDA and CDR2 is SQIVND (reference sequence). V shed 6 bases, J shed 7 bases, and the junction held 10 bases outside the gene matches. There are 14 residues in the CDR3. CDR3 in DNA: TGTGCCAGTAGGGTGACAGGGGTTTTCGATGAAGCTTTCTTT. Amino acid sequence: CASRVTGVFDEAFF.

In its sample, this clonotype was seen a few times. In DNA form, the CDR3 reads TGTGCCTGGAGTCTTGGGCGGGGGGGTACAGATACGCAGTATTTT. It is translated as CAWSLGRGGTDTQYF. This chain links TRBV30 with TRBJ2-3, with 9 nucleotides matching TRBD2. The CDR3 length is 15 residues. Germline values: CDR1 GTSNPN, CDR2 SVGIG (reference sequence). Trimming cost V 2 bases and J 3 bases; bases outside gene matches: 6.

This chain links TRBV20-1 with TRBJ2-7, with a possible D match to TRBD2 (5 bases). Germline CDR1 reads DFQATT; CDR2 reads SNEGSKA (reference sequence). The V gene lost 6 bases and the J gene lost 1 base, with 19 bases spanning the gap. The CDR3 has 15 amino acids. The CDR3 sequence is CSATSFRETSYEQYF. DNA of the CDR3: TGCAGTGCCACTAGTTTCCGGGAAACGTCCTACGAGCAGTACTTC.

The chain couples TRBV4-1 to TRBJ2-3; 11 bases match TRBD1. The J segment lost 5 bases and the V segment lost 0 bases, leaving 1 base of the junction unmatched. Per the germline V gene, CDR1 is MGHRA and CDR2 is YSYEKL. This CDR3 is 15 amino acids long. CDR3 in DNA: TGCGCCAGCAGCCAAGAGGGGACAGGGGGAGATACGCAGTATTTT. Residues: CASSQEGTGGDTQYF.